This T cell receptor (beta chain) was documented in a study of OX40 agonist ivuxolimab in advanced cancers. The wider study: Cohort: around 86% men, mean age around 60, aged roughly 20 to 79.

Broader study findings: At 0.1 to 3.0 mg/kg, CD4+ and CD8+ blood T cells expanded clonally by week 6.

Germline lookup yields CDR1 ENHRY and CDR2 SYGVKD. CDR3 length: 20 amino acids. Repertoires were generated with immunoSEQ multiplex PCR, while TCRdb's copy carries only in-frame clones and drops some. The sample shows about 65,000 clones, about nine tenths of them seen only once. Concerning this clone itself: Its antigen is not known. At one boundary the junction diverges from the germline segment, which might be a read error.

Blood specimens came from baseline, cycle 4 day 1, and cycle 7 day 1. The sample was CD4+ or CD8+ T cells sorted from blood, taken in a trial of the OX40 agonist ivuxolimab. V and J are TRBV10-3 and TRBJ1-5; D is perhaps TRBD1 (5 bases). This TCR was recovered from an adult with an advanced solid tumor such as melanoma, head and neck, liver or kidney cancer. The CDR3 bases are TGTGCCATCAGTGAGAGCTTCGGGTCCGGGGCCGTGTTTAGCTATCAGCCCCAGCATTTT. It encodes CAISESFGSGAVFSYQPQHF.